The 21 T cell receptor beta chains presented below share a single source sample, sequenced in a study of early T cells in non-severe SARS-CoV-2 infection. TCRdb reprocessed the 5' RACE reads via MiXCR and lists one record per CDR3 protein. There are about 35,000 distinct CDR3 sequences in the sample; roughly 7.9% occur only once, and under 15% lies in the top ten. The source was whole blood, collected at baseline. Receptor source: an adult who was a healthcare worker with PCR-confirmed SARS-CoV-2 infection or an uninfected control (not recorded which).

This clonotype was recorded at least ten times. The J gene is TRBJ1-5, the V gene TRBV2; no definite D call. V lost 1 base, J lost 3 bases, and 10 bases lay in between. This CDR3 is 15 amino acids long. Germline V CDR1 and CDR2: SNHLY, FYNNEI. The DNA of the CDR3 is TGTGCCAGCAGTGAAGAAGGTATCGACAATCAGCCCCAGCATTTT. This gives the protein CASSEEGIDNQPQHF. The variable domain in full, completed from reference TRBV2 and TRBJ1-5, reads EPEVTQTPSHQVTQMGQEVILRCVPISNHLYFYWYRQILGQKVEFLVSFYNNEISEKSEIFDDQFSVERPDGSNFTLKIRSTKLEDSAMYFCASSEEGIDNQPQHFGDGTRLSIL.

The rearrangement links TRBV7-6 to TRBJ2-3, with 12 nucleotides matching TRBD2. From germline, CDR1 is SGHVS and CDR2 FNYEAQ. The CDR3 runs 16 residues. The V and J ends lost 4 bases and 5 bases, in that order; junction bases with no gene match: 7. This chain's CDR3 is CASSSWTSGEGDTQYF. The CDR3 DNA reads as TGTGCCAGCAGCTCCTGGACTAGCGGGGAGGGAGATACGCAGTATTTT.

A few counts support this clonotype. The J gene is TRBJ2-5, the V gene TRBV11-2, with 15 bases lining up with TRBD2. The CDR3 covers 18 residues. V dropped 1 base and J dropped 5; count of bases not matched to a gene: 8. Germline lookup yields CDR1 SGHAT and CDR2 FQNNGV. The CDR3 DNA follows: TGTGCCAGCAGCTTAGCCCCCTCGGGACTAGCGGGGGGCGAGACCCAGTACTTC. Protein: CASSLAPSGLAGGETQYF.

This clonotype was seen many times. The chain links TRBV12-3 or TRBV12-4 to TRBJ1-1; D gene uncertain. CDR3 length: 14 amino acids. Between the trimmed V and J ends, which lost 6 bases and 1 base, there was a span of 12 bases. As DNA, the CDR3 is TGTGCCAGCAGCATGCGGGGAGGGAACACTGAAGCTTTCTTT. This gives the protein CASSMRGGNTEAFF.

This chain joins TRBV30 and TRBJ2-6; unclear D gene. Per the germline V gene, CDR1 is GTSNPN and CDR2 is SVGIG (reference sequence). V gave up 3 bases and J gave up 0 bases, with 9 bases separating them. The CDR3 runs to 15 residues. CDR3 DNA: TGTGCCTGGAGGGGCGGATTCTCTGGGGCCAACGTCCTGACTTTC. Protein product: CAWRGGFSGANVLTF.

This clonotype was counted only a few times. This chain uses TRBV20-1 with TRBJ2-7; D is unclear. The CDR3 covers 14 residues. Deletions cut 4 bases from V and 0 bases from J, with 13 bases between. Germline-derived CDR1 and CDR2 are DFQATT and SNEGSKA (reference sequence). CDR3 residues: CSAKSAGRSYEQYF. The CDR3, as DNA: TGCAGTGCTAAGTCCGCAGGTCGCTCCTACGAGCAGTACTTC.

This clonotype was seen only a few times. The rearrangement links TRBV20-1 to TRBJ2-1; 8 nucleotides align to TRBD2. This CDR3 is built from 15 residues. V gave up 6 bases and J gave up 3 bases; unmatched junction bases: 10. CDR1 and CDR2 (germline): DFQATT, SNEGSKA (reference sequence). In DNA, the CDR3 is TGCAGTGCCACCGCGGGGGGCGAGGGCTACAATGAGCAGTTCTTC. Translated, it gives CSATAGGEGYNEQFF.

This clonotype was counted ten times or more. The J gene is TRBJ2-7, the V gene TRBV20-1, with D unclear. Germline V gives CDR1 DFQATT, CDR2 SNEGSKA (reference sequence). The germline V and J ends were trimmed by 4 bases and 5 bases, with 12 bases remaining between them. The length of the CDR3 is 12 residues. CDR3 DNA: TGCAGTGCTACGTCTAGAGGAAACGAGCAGTACTTC. Translating gives CSATSRGNEQYF.

The chain recombines TRBV7-2 with TRBJ2-7; perhaps TRBD1 as D (5 bases). Germline V gene data show CDR1 as SGHTA and CDR2 as FQGNSA. The CDR3 runs to 13 residues. Trimming left V 5 bases short and J 3 bases short, with 11 bases between. CDR3 in DNA: TGTGCCAGCAGCAGAAGTCAGGGCTACGAGCAGTACTTC. It encodes CASSRSQGYEQYF.

CDR3 region: CSARAQERLGLAGENNYNEQFF. CDR3 nucleotides: TGCAGTGCTAGAGCTCAGGAGAGACTGGGACTAGCGGGGGAGAATAATTACAATGAGCAGTTCTTC. The chain links TRBV20-1 to TRBJ2-1; 14 bases are shared with TRBD2. Germline trimming cut 1 base from V and 4 bases from J; bases unmatched to any gene: 21. This CDR3 has 22 amino acids. Germline V gene sequence: CDR1 DFQATT, CDR2 SNEGSKA (reference sequence).

The chain carries TRBV29-1 and TRBJ2-5; possible D gene TRBD2, 5 bases. Trimming pared 6 bases from V and 2 bases from J, leaving 16 bases between. CDR1 is SQVTM and CDR2 is ANQGSEA in the germline V gene. The length of the CDR3 is 14 residues. The CDR3 here is CSVTSLGAQETQYF. CDR3 bases: TGCAGCGTAACTAGTTTAGGAGCTCAAGAGACCCAGTACTTC.

This clonotype was recorded a few times. The V call is TRBV15, the J call TRBJ2-2; D perhaps matches TRBD2 (6 bases). Germline V lookup: CDR1 LNHNV, CDR2 YYDKDF (reference sequence). CDR3 length: 13 residues. V was cut by 3 bases and J by 7 bases, with 9 bases left in between. The CDR3: CATSRDYGGELFF. The CDR3, as DNA: TGTGCCACCAGCAGGGACTATGGCGGGGAGCTGTTTTTT.

This clonotype has a count of ten or more. The chain employs TRBV12-3 or TRBV12-4 and TRBJ1-5, with D perhaps matching TRBD1 (5 bases). The CDR3 is 15 residues long. Trimming shortened V by 5 bases and J by 1 base, and 12 bases separated the two germline ends. The CDR3 bases are TGTGCCAGCAGTCCCAGGGCGTCGAGCAATCAGCCCCAGCATTTT. It codes for CASSPRASSNQPQHF.

This clonotype turned up a few times. The chain recombines TRBV27 with TRBJ2-3, with 7 bases identical to TRBD1. V trimming: 4 bases; J trimming: 0 bases; junction bases outside the gene matches: 4. CDR3 length: 15 residues. Germline values: CDR1 MNHEY, CDR2 SMNVEV (reference sequence). DNA for the CDR3: TGTGCCAGCAGTTACGGACAGGCCAGCACAGATACGCAGTATTTT. This codes for CASSYGQASTDTQYF.

This clonotype was counted ten times or more. V gene TRBV5-1 combines with J gene TRBJ2-7; unclear D gene. V was pared by 3 bases and J by 2 bases, with 9 bases between. The CDR3 has 13 amino acids. Germline V CDR1 and CDR2: SGHRS, YFSETQ. In nucleotides, the CDR3 is TGCGCCAGCAGCTACGACGGTACCTACGAGCAGTACTTC. Translated, it gives CASSYDGTYEQYF.

This clonotype was observed at least ten times. The chain combines TRBV6-6 with TRBJ1-6, with D possibly TRBD1 on 5 matching bases. The V gene lost 2 bases and the J gene lost 10 bases, with 18 bases spanning the gap. This CDR3 spans 16 amino acids. Germline values: CDR1 MNHNY, CDR2 SVGAGI (reference sequence). CDR3 sequence (DNA): TGTGCCAGCAGTTACCCTACCGGGACCCAGGGCTCACCCCTCCACTTT. It specifies CASSYPTGTQGSPLHF.

This clonotype was detected ten times or more. The V gene is TRBV6-6, the J gene TRBJ2-7; D is unresolved. The CDR3 is made up of 14 amino acids. Deletions cut 6 bases from V and 0 bases from J, with 12 bases between. CDR1 is MNHNY, CDR2 SVGAGI, per germline (reference sequence). The CDR3 region is CASSSDQASYEQYF. Here the CDR3 DNA reads TGTGCCAGCAGCTCGGACCAGGCCTCCTACGAGCAGTACTTC.

This clonotype occurred many times. J is TRBJ1-5 and V is TRBV11-2; D gene uncertain. Trimming took off 5 bases at V and 4 bases at J, with 12 bases between the two ends. Germline V gene sequence: CDR1 SGHAT, CDR2 FQNNGV. The CDR3 spans 14 residues. The CDR3: CASSPDSANQPQHF. CDR3 bases: TGTGCCAGCAGCCCGGACTCTGCAAATCAGCCCCAGCATTTT.

This clonotype was observed many times. The V and J genes are TRBV6-5 and TRBJ1-4; 7 bases match TRBD1. CDR1 is MNHEY, CDR2 SVGAGI, per germline. V was pared by 7 bases and J by 8 bases, with 7 bases of the junction left unmatched. The CDR3 consists of 13 residues. CDR3 loop: CASMETGHEKLFF. CDR3 sequence (DNA): TGTGCCAGCATGGAGACAGGGCACGAAAAACTGTTTTTT.

The table lists this clonotype with many counts. The V call is TRBV20-1, the J call TRBJ2-5, with TRBD2 matching 9 bases. The V gene end was trimmed by 2 bases and the J gene end by 5 bases; junction bases not matched to a gene: 3. The CDR3 is 13 residues long. CDR1 and CDR2 (germline): DFQATT, SNEGSKA (reference sequence). DNA of the CDR3: TGCAGTGCTAGACTAGCGGGGACGGAGACCCAGTACTTC. This codes for CSARLAGTETQYF.

V is TRBV12-5 and J is TRBJ2-3, with 7 bases fitting TRBD1. The CDR3 length is 16 residues. Trimming removed 2 bases from V and 3 bases from J; junction bases left unmatched: 8. Per the germline V gene, CDR1 is LGHNT and CDR2 is FRNRAP. CDR3 nucleotides: TGTGCTAGTGGTTTGCTAACAAGGGGGCTAACAGATACGCAGTATTTT. This codes for CASGLLTRGLTDTQYF.